This T cell receptor (beta chain) came from a study of blood T cells in healthy people across ages. Study information: With template switching, about one barcoded beta molecule was captured per two T cells. Study-wide points: Both higher diversity and more naive CD4+ cells marked long-lived donors when set against aged donors. In older individuals, TCR beta diversity per million T cells was lower, falling roughly linearly with age.

A second PCR, run for about 6 to 11 cycles, used a sample-barcoded 5' primer plus a J-beta primer mix. TCRdb re-analysed the 5' RACE reads in MiXCR, keeping a single row per CDR3 protein. This sample has about 1.8 million distinct CDR3 sequences, with around 50% found just once. Looked up from germline, CDR1 is SGHTA and CDR2 is FQGNSA. This CDR3 has 15 residues. Trimming cost V 4 bases and J 3 bases, with 16 bases left between them. On this clonotype: What it binds is unknown.

This sequence originates from a woman between 40 and 50 years old in good health. The sequenced sample was blood. The chain uses TRBV7-2 and TRBJ2-7, with a weak D call TRBD2 (5 bases). Here the CDR3 reads CASSSLAIAGYEQYF. CDR3 DNA: TGTGCCAGCAGCTCCTTAGCAATTGCGGGCTACGAGCAGTACTTC.